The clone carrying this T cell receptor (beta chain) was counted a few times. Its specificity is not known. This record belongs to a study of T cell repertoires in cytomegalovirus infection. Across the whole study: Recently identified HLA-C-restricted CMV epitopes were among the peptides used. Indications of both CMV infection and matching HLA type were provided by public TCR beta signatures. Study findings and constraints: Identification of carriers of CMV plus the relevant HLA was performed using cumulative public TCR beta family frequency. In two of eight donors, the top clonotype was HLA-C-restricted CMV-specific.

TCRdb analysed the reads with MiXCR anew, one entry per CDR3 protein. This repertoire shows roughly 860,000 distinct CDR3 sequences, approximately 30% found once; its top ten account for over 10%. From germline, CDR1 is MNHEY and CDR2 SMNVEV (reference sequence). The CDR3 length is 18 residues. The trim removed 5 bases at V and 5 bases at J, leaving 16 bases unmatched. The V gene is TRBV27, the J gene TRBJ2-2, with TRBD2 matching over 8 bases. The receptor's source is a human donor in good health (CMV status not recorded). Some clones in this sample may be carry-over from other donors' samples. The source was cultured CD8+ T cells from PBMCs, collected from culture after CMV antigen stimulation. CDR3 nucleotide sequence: TGTGCCAGCAGTGCACTCCCATGGCGCGGGGGGCGAACCGGGGAGCTGTTTTTT. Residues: CASSALPWRGGRTGELFF.